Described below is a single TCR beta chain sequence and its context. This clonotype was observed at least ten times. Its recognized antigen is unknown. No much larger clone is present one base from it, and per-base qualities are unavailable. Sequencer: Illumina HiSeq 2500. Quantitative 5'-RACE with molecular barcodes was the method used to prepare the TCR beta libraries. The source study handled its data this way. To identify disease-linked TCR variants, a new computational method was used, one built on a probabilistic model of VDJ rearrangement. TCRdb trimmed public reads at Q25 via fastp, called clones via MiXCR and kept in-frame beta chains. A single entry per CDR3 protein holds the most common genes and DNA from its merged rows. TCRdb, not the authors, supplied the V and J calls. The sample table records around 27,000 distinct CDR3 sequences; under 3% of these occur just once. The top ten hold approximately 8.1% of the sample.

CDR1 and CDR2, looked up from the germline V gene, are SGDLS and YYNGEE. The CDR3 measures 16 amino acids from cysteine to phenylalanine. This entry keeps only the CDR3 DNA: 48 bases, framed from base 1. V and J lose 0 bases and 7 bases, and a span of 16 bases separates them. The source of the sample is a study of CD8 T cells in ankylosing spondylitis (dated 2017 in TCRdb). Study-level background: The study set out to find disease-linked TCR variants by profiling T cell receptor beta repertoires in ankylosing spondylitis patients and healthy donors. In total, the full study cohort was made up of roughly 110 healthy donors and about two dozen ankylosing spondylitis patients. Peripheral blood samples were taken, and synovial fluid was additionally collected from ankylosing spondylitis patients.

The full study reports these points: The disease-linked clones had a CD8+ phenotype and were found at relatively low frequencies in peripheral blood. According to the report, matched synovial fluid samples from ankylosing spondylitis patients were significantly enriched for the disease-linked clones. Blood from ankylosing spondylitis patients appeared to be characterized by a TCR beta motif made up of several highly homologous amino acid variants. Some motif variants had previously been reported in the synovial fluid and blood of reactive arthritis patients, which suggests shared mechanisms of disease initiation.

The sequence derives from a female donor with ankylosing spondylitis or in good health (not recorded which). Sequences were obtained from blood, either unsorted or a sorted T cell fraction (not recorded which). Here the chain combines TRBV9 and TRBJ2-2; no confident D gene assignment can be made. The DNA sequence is TGTGCCAGCAGCGTAGTGGTCCAATCGGCGGACGGGGAGCTGTTTTTT. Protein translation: CASSVVVQSADGELFF.